This entry is about one T cell receptor beta chain. The sample originates from a study of siplizumab effects on memory and regulatory T cells. Germline CDR1 is LNHDA and CDR2 is SQIVND (reference sequence). V was pared by 6 bases and J by 0 bases, with 9 bases between. CDR3 size: 14 residues. TCRdb keeps only in-frame clones here, not all; method: immunoSEQ multiplex PCR. The repertoire holds roughly 80,000 clones, with approximately 86% as singletons. This sequence joins TRBV19 and TRBJ1-5; D is perhaps TRBD1 (5 bases). Specimen: Tregs sorted from blood. This sequence was found in a human donor in good health. The DNA for the CDR3 is TGTGCCAGTAGGGACACCTATAGCAATCAGCCCCAGCATTTT. Translating gives CASRDTYSNQPQHF.